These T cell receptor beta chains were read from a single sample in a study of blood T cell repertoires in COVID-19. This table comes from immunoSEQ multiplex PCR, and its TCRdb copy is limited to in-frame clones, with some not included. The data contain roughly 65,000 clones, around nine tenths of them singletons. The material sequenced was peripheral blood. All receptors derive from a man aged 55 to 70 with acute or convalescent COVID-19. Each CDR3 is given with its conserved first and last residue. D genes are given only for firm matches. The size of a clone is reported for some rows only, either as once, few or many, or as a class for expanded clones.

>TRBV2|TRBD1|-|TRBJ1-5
CASSEVQGDHQPQHF
TGTGCCAGCAGTGAAGTCCAGGGGGACCATCAGCCCCAGCATTTT
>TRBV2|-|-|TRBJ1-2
CARGGWGDGYTF
TGTGCCAGGGGTGGTTGGGGGGATGGCTACACCTTC
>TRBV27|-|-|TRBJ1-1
CASRPQGTEAFF
TGTGCCAGCAGGCCACAGGGAACTGAAGCTTTCTTT
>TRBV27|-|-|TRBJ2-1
CASGRGGAGYNEQFF
TGTGCCAGCGGCCGGGGCGGGGCCGGGTACAATGAGCAGTTCTTC
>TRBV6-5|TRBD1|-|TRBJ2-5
CASGDRGGETQYF
TGTGCCAGCGGGGACAGGGGGGGGGAGACCCAGTACTTC
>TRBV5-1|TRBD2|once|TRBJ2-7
CASSLTSGEGDEQYF
TGCGCCAGCAGCTTAACTAGCGGGGAAGGTGACGAGCAGTACTTC
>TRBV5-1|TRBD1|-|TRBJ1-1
CASSIGQGSREAFF
TGCGCCAGCAGTATAGGACAGGGGAGCAGGGAAGCTTTCTTT
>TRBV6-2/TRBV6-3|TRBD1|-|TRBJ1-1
CASSKSTGGNTEAFF
TGTGCCAGCAGTAAGTCGACAGGGGGGAACACTGAAGCTTTCTTT
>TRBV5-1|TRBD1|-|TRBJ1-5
CASSLGQGFNQPQHF
TGCGCCAGCAGCTTGGGACAGGGGTTCAATCAGCCCCAGCATTTT
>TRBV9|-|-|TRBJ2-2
CASSVSNTGELFF
TGTGCCAGCAGCGTCTCGAACACCGGGGAGCTGTTTTTT
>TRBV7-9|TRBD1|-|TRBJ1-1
CASTRDRLTEAFF
TGTGCCAGCACCCGGGACAGACTCACTGAAGCTTTCTTT
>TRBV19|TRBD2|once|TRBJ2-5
CASSIAGEETQYF
TGTGCCAGTAGTATCGCGGGGGAGGAGACCCAGTACTTC
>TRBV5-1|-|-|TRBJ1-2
CASSQGNYGYTF
TGCGCCAGCAGTCAGGGCAACTATGGCTACACCTTC
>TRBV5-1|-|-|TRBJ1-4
CASSLMQGFEKLFF
TGCGCCAGCAGCTTGATGCAGGGTTTTGAAAAACTGTTTTTT
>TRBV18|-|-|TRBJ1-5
CASSLDSVRQPQHF
TGTGCCAGCTCACTGGACAGCGTTCGACAGCCCCAGCATTTT
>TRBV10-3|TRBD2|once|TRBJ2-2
CAIRPGGNTGELFF
TGTGCCATCAGGCCGGGGGGGAACACCGGGGAGCTGTTTTTT
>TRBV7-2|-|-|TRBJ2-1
CASSLDGRVNEQFF
TGTGCCAGCAGCTTAGATGGTCGGGTGAATGAGCAGTTCTTC
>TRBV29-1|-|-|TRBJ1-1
CSVASGRAWMNTEAFF
TGCAGCGTTGCCTCTGGGCGGGCTTGGATGAACACTGAAGCTTTCTTT
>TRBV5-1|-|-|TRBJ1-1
CASSSAGTNTEAFF
TGCGCCAGCAGCTCTGCGGGGACGAACACTGAAGCTTTCTTT
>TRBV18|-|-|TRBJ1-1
CASSPREAMNTEAFF
TGTGCCAGCTCACCTCGGGAAGCGATGAACACTGAAGCTTTCTTT
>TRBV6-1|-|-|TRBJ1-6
CASSEFLGQRNSYMGSPLHF
TGTGCCAGCAGTGAATTCCTCGGACAGAGAAACTCCTACATGGGATCACCCCTCCACTTT
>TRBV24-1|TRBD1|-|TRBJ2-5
CATSVLGQGRDETQYF
TGTGCCACCAGTGTCCTGGGACAGGGGAGGGACGAGACCCAGTACTTC
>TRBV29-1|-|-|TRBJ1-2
CSVVRGFGGNGYTF
TGCAGCGTTGTAAGGGGTTTTGGCGGGAATGGCTACACCTTC
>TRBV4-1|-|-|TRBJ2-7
CASSPRSGRGTYEQYF
TGCGCCAGCAGCCCCCGGAGCGGCAGGGGTACCTACGAGCAGTACTTC
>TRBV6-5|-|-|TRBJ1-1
CASSIRGGMNTEAFF
TGTGCCAGCAGTATCCGGGGGGGTATGAACACTGAAGCTTTCTTT
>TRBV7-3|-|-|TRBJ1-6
CASSADSYSPLHF
TGTGCCAGCAGCGCAGACAGTTATTCACCCCTCCACTTT
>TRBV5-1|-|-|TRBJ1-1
CASSGGYGNTEAFF
TGCGCCAGCAGCGGAGGTTATGGGAACACTGAAGCTTTCTTT
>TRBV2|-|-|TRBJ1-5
CASGAWPNQPQHF
TGTGCCAGCGGGGCCTGGCCCAATCAGCCCCAGCATTTT
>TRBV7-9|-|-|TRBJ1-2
CASSLAAGKGYGYTF
TGTGCCAGCAGCTTAGCCGCAGGAAAAGGATATGGCTACACCTTC
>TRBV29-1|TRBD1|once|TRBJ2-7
CSAREARQGAYEQYF
TGCAGCGCCCGTGAAGCACGACAGGGGGCGTACGAGCAGTACTTC
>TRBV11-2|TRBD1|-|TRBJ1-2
CASSFRGGENGYTF
TGTGCCAGCAGCTTTAGAGGGGGCGAAAATGGCTACACCTTC
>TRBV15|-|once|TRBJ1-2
CATSRDQGDGYTF
TGTGCCACCAGCAGAGATCAAGGGGATGGCTACACCTTC
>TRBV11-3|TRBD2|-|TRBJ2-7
CASSSERGPTYEQYF
TGTGCCAGCAGCTCAGAGCGGGGGCCGACCTACGAGCAGTACTTC
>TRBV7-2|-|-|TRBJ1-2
CASSLRRLQGSALYGYTF
TGTGCCAGCAGCTTAAGGAGGCTACAGGGTTCAGCCCTCTATGGCTACACCTTC
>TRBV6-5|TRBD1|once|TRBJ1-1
CASSYLIYGQADEAFF
TGTGCCAGCAGTTACCTCATCTATGGACAGGCGGATGAAGCTTTCTTT
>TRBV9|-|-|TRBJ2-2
CASSVPPGELFF
TGTGCCAGCAGCGTCCCTCCTGGGGAGCTGTTTTTT
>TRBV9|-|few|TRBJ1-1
CASSVDGSTEAFF
TGTGCCAGCAGCGTTGACGGGAGCACTGAAGCTTTCTTT
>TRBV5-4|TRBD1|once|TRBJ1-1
CASSLAHRQGGTEAFF
TGTGCCAGCAGCTTGGCGCATAGACAGGGTGGAACTGAAGCTTTCTTT
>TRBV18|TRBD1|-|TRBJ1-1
CASSPDRGSSEAFF
TGTGCCAGCTCACCCGACAGGGGGTCTTCTGAAGCTTTCTTT
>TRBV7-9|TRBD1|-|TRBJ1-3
CASSFSLQGARGNTIYF
TGTGCCAGCAGCTTCAGTCTACAGGGGGCAAGAGGGAACACCATATATTTT
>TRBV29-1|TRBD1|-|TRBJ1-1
CSVGTGKLGEAFF
TGCAGCGTGGGGACAGGGAAACTTGGCGAAGCTTTCTTT